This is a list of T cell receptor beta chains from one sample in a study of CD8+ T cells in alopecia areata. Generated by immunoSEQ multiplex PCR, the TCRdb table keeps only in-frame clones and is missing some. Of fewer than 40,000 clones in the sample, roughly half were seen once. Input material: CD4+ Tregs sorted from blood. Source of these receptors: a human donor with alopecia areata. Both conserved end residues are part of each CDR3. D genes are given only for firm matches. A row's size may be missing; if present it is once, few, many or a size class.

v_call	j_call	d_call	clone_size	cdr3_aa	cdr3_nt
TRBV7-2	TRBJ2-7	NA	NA	CASSRYGVYEQYF	TGTGCCAGCAGCCGGTACGGGGTCTACGAGCAGTACTTC
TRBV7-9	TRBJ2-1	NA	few	CASSFDYNEQFF	TGTGCCAGCAGCTTCGACTACAATGAGCAGTTCTTC
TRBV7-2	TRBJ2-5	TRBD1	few	CASSLRQGTRAETQYF	TGTGCCAGCAGCCTAAGACAGGGTACTCGGGCAGAGACCCAGTACTTC
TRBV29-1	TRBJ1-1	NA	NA	CSVSGTPGPEAFF	TGCAGCGTCTCCGGGACCCCGGGACCTGAAGCTTTCTTT
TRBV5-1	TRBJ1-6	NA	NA	CASSAGSGNSPLHF	TGCGCCAGCAGCGCGGGGTCTGGCAATTCACCCCTCCACTTT
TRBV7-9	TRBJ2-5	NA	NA	CASSPDRSWGETQYF	TGTGCCAGCAGCCCAGACAGGTCCTGGGGAGAGACCCAGTACTTC
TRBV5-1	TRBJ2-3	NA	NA	CASSLRDTQYF	TGCGCCAGCAGCTTGCGGGATACGCAGTATTTT
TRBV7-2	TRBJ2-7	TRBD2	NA	CASSFRLAGVSSYEQYF	TGTGCCAGCAGCTTCCGACTAGCGGGGGTAAGCTCCTACGAGCAGTACTTC
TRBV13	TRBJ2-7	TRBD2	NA	CASSPRRSGGYSYEQYF	TGTGCCAGCAGCCCTCGGCGAAGCGGGGGTTACTCCTACGAGCAGTACTTC
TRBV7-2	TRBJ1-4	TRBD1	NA	CASSPRQGSEKLFF	TGTGCCAGCAGCCCCCGACAGGGTAGTGAAAAACTGTTTTTT
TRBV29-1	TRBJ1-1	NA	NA	CSVEQIPNTEAFF	TGCAGCGTCGAACAGATACCCAACACTGAAGCTTTCTTT
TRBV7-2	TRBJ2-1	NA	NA	CASSLTWQEYNEQFF	TGTGCCAGCAGCTTAACATGGCAGGAATACAATGAGCAGTTCTTC
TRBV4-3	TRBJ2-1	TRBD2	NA	CASSQPGLAGMNEQFF	TGCGCCAGCAGCCAGCCCGGACTAGCGGGAATGAATGAGCAGTTCTTC
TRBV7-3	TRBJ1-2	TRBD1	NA	CASSLTLGTDFAF	TGTGCCAGCAGCTTAACGTTGGGGACAGATTTCGCCTTC
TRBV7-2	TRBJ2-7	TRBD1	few	CASSFPGQGFYEQYF	TGTGCCAGCAGCTTCCCGGGACAGGGGTTTTACGAGCAGTACTTC
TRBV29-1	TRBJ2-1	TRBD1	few	CSVSGTGAEQFF	TGCAGCGTTTCGGGGACAGGGGCTGAGCAGTTCTTC
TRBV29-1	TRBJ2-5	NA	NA	CSVEDLTQETQYF	TGCAGCGTTGAAGATTTGACACAAGAGACCCAGTACTTC
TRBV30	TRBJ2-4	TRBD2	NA	CAWRKLAGLAKNIQYF	TGTGCCTGGAGAAAACTAGCGGGGCTAGCCAAAAACATTCAGTACTTC
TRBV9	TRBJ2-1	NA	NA	CASSVDGRAGNEQFF	TGTGCCAGCAGCGTCGATGGTCGGGCGGGCAATGAGCAGTTCTTC
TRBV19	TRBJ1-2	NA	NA	CASSLRVGHGYTF	TGTGCCAGCTCGTTAAGAGTGGGTCATGGCTACACCTTC
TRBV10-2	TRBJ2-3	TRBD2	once	CASSRGGSTDTQYF	TGCGCCAGCAGTCGGGGGGGGAGCACAGATACGCAGTATTTT
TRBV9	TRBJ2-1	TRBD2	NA	CASSVATGLAGEYEQFF	TGTGCCAGCAGCGTAGCTACGGGACTAGCGGGAGAATATGAGCAGTTCTTC
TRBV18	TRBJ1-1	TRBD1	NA	CASSRDRNRNTEAFF	TGTGCCAGCTCACGGGACAGGAACAGAAACACTGAAGCTTTCTTT
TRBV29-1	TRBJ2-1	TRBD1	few	CSVVRTGVLNEQFF	TGCAGCGTTGTTAGGACAGGGGTTCTCAATGAGCAGTTCTTC
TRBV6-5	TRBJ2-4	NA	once	CASSLDPAHQNIQYF	TGTGCCAGCAGCCTAGACCCCGCCCACCAAAACATTCAGTACTTC
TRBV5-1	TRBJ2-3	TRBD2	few	CASTPGLAGDTQYF	TGCGCCAGCACCCCTGGACTAGCGGGAGATACGCAGTATTTT
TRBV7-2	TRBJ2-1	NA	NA	CASSLGNEQFF	TGTGCCAGCAGCTTAGGCAATGAGCAGTTCTTC
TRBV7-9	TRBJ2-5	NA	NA	CASSHPRQDPRRETQYF	TGTGCCAGCAGCCACCCCAGGCAGGACCCCCGGAGGGAGACCCAGTACTTC
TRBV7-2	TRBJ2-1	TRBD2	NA	CASSPPGGQEQFF	TGTGCCAGCAGCCCCCCGGGAGGGCAAGAGCAGTTCTTC
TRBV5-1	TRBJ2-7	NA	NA	CASSPGTPPYEQYF	TGCGCCAGCAGCCCCGGGACTCCCCCCTACGAGCAGTACTTC
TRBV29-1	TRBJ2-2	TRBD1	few	CSAFYRGAGTGELFF	TGCAGCGCTTTTTACAGGGGCGCCGGCACCGGGGAGCTGTTTTTT
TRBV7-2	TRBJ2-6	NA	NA	CASSLMGTGANVLTF	TGTGCCAGCAGCTTAATGGGAACTGGGGCCAACGTCCTGACTTTC
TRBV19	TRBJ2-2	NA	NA	CASKVGGNTGELFF	TGTGCCAGTAAGGTTGGAGGAAACACCGGGGAGCTGTTTTTT
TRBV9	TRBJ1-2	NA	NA	CASSVVSNYGYTF	TGTGCCAGCAGCGTAGTGTCCAACTATGGCTACACCTTC
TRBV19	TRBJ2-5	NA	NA	CASRTTGGVETQYF	TGTGCCAGTAGGACTACCGGGGGCGTGGAGACCCAGTACTTC
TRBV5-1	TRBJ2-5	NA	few	CASRPNWWRGQETQYF	TGCGCCAGCAGACCAAACTGGTGGCGGGGCCAAGAGACCCAGTACTTC
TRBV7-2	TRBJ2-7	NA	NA	CASSLGAYEQYF	TGTGCCAGCAGCTTAGGAGCCTACGAGCAGTACTTC
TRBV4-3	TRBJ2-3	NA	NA	CASSLFGRGDTQYF	TGCGCCAGCAGCCTCTTTGGGCGGGGAGATACGCAGTATTTT
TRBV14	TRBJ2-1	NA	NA	CASSQAPRGEQFF	TGTGCCAGCAGCCAGGCCCCAAGGGGTGAGCAGTTCTTC
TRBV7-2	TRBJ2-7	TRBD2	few	CASSLSGRGGDEQYF	TGTGCCAGCAGCCTTAGCGGGAGGGGCGGAGACGAGCAGTACTTC
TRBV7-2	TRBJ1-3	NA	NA	CASSLRWSGNTIYF	TGTGCCAGCAGCTTACGCTGGTCGGGAAACACCATATATTTT
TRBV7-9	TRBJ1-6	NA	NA	CASSPRDGVSPLHF	TGTGCCAGCAGCCCTAGGGACGGGGTTTCACCCCTCCACTTT
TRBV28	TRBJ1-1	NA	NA	CASRPLGVMNTEAFF	TGTGCCAGCAGACCCCTCGGGGTGATGAACACTGAAGCTTTCTTT
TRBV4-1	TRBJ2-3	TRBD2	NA	CASSQDLGGTDTQYF	TGCGCCAGCAGCCAAGATCTGGGAGGGACAGATACGCAGTATTTT
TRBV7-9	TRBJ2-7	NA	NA	CASSFGDQPPYEQYF	TGTGCCAGCAGCTTTGGGGACCAACCACCCTACGAGCAGTACTTC
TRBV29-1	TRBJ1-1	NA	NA	CSVSPQGLNTEAFF	TGCAGCGTCTCACCTCAGGGGTTGAACACTGAAGCTTTCTTT
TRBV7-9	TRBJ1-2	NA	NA	CASSLGDMDGYTF	TGTGCCAGCAGCTTGGGAGACATGGATGGCTACACCTTC
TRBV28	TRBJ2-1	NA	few	CASSTGSHYNEQFF	TGTGCCAGCTCGACAGGATCGCACTACAATGAGCAGTTCTTC
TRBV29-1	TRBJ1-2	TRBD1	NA	CSVGTGYGYTF	TGCAGCGTTGGGACAGGCTATGGCTACACCTTC
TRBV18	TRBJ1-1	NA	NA	CASSPPANTEAFF	TGTGCCAGCTCACCACCAGCGAACACTGAAGCTTTCTTT
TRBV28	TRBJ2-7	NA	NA	CASSLSSDRASAYEQYF	TGTGCCAGCAGTTTATCGTCAGACAGAGCCAGCGCCTACGAGCAGTACTTC
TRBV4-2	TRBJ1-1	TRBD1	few	CASSTRQGTTEAFF	TGTGCCAGCAGCACACGACAGGGGACGACTGAAGCTTTCTTT
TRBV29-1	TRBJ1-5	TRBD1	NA	CSASDRGSNQPQHF	TGCAGCGCTTCGGACAGGGGAAGCAATCAGCCCCAGCATTTT
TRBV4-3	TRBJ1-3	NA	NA	CASSQEIQGTIYF	TGCGCCAGCAGCCAAGAAATCCAGGGGACCATATATTTT
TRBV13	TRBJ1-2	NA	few	CASSLRGPFHGYTF	TGTGCCAGCAGCTTACGAGGTCCCTTCCATGGCTACACCTTC